The rows below give T cell receptor beta chains drawn from one sample of a study of blood T cell repertoires in COVID-19. Using immunoSEQ multiplex PCR, the repertoire was profiled, and TCRdb retains in-frame clones only, with some absent. The profile shows approximately 97,000 clones, 80% to 95% of them singletons. The sample comprised peripheral blood. These receptors all stem from a woman aged 45-65 years with COVID-19, enrolled during active disease. CDR3s include the opening cysteine and the closing phenylalanine or tryptophan. Each record gives: V gene, J gene, clone size, D gene, CDR3 protein, CDR3 DNA. The D gene is left open where the match is weak. Expanded clones are given a class, and other clones once, few, many or no size at all.

TRBV27	TRBJ1-6	once	TRBD1	CASSHRGYNSPLHF	TGTGCCAGCAGTCACAGGGGATATAATTCACCCCTCCACTTT
TRBV5-5	TRBJ2-1	-	TRBD2	CASSPPGGLSYNEQFF	TGTGCCAGCAGCCCCCCGGGGGGGCTCTCGTACAATGAGCAGTTCTTC
TRBV7-6	TRBJ1-1	-	-	CASSSESTRVTEAFF	TGTGCCAGCAGCTCAGAGAGTACCAGGGTCACTGAAGCTTTCTTT
TRBV5-5	TRBJ2-2	-	-	CASSKSGLNTGELFF	TGTGCCAGCAGCAAGAGCGGGTTGAACACCGGGGAGCTGTTTTTT
TRBV19	TRBJ2-2	few	-	CASIAGRGNTGELFF	TGTGCCAGTATAGCGGGCAGGGGGAACACCGGGGAGCTGTTTTTT
TRBV6-5	TRBJ2-1	-	TRBD2	CASSYLDSGGEQFF	TGTGCCAGCAGTTACCTGGACTCGGGGGGTGAGCAGTTCTTC
TRBV9	TRBJ2-3	-	TRBD2	CASSHTKFSGGSTDTQYF	TGTGCCAGCAGCCACACCAAATTTAGCGGGGGAAGCACAGATACGCAGTATTTT
TRBV20-1	TRBJ1-6	-	-	CSASLQGRDNSPLHF	TGCAGTGCTAGTCTTCAGGGCCGGGATAATTCACCCCTCCACTTT
TRBV6-5	TRBJ1-1	-	-	CASNGQLNTEAFF	TGTGCCAGCAATGGACAGTTGAACACTGAAGCTTTCTTT
TRBV9	TRBJ1-1	-	-	CASSPVGRDMNTEAFF	TGTGCCAGCAGCCCCGTGGGTCGGGACATGAACACTGAAGCTTTCTTT
TRBV18	TRBJ1-2	-	TRBD1	CASSPSTVMGKTGDYGYTF	TGTGCCAGCTCACCATCAACCGTCATGGGAAAGACAGGGGACTATGGCTACACCTTC
TRBV3-1/TRBV3-2	TRBJ1-2	-	-	CASSPKGIGGYTF	TGTGCCAGCAGCCCGAAGGGGATCGGTGGCTACACCTTC
TRBV7-2	TRBJ1-1	-	TRBD1	CASSSGGQENTEAFF	TGTGCCAGCAGCTCTGGGGGACAGGAGAACACTGAAGCTTTCTTT
TRBV5-6	TRBJ1-3	once	-	CASSSPRGGNTIYF	TGTGCCAGCAGCTCGCCGCGAGGGGGAAACACCATATATTTT
TRBV27	TRBJ2-3	-	-	CASSLGGTAASTDTQYF	TGTGCCAGCAGTTTAGGGGGGACAGCGGCAAGCACAGATACGCAGTATTTT
TRBV7-8	TRBJ1-1	-	TRBD1	CASSLRGDSFTDTEAFF	TGTGCCAGCAGCTTAAGAGGGGACAGCTTCACCGACACTGAAGCTTTCTTT
TRBV30	TRBJ1-1	-	-	CAWRGPGVRTEAFF	TGTGCCTGGAGGGGTCCCGGGGTGAGGACTGAAGCTTTCTTT
TRBV7-8	TRBJ1-1	-	-	CASSLLGGDVTEAFF	TGTGCCAGCAGCCTCCTCGGGGGGGATGTCACTGAAGCTTTCTTT
TRBV6-5	TRBJ2-1	-	TRBD1	CASWGQGLQFF	TGTGCCAGCTGGGGACAGGGCCTCCAGTTCTTC
TRBV6-5	TRBJ1-4	-	-	CASHRDGGDKLFF	TGTGCCAGCCACAGGGACGGGGGGGACAAACTGTTTTTT